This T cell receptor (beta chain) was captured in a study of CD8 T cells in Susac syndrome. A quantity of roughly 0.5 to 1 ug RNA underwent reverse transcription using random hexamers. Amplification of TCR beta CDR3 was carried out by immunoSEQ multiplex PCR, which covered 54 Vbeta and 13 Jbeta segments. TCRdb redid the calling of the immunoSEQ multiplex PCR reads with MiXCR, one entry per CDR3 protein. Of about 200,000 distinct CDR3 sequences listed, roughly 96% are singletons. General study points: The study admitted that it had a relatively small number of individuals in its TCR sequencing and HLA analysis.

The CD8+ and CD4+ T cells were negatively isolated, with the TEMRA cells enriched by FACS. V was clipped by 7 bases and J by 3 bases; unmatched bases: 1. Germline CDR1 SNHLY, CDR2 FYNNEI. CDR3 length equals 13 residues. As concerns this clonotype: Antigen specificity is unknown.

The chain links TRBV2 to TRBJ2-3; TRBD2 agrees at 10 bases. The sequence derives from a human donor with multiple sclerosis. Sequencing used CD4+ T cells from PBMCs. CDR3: CASKAGGTDTQYF. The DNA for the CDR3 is TGTGCCAGCAAAGCGGGGGGGACAGATACGCAGTATTTT. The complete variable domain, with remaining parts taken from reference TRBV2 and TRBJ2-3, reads EPEVTQTPSHQVTQMGQEVILRCVPISNHLYFYWYRQILGQKVEFLVSFYNNEISEKSEIFDDQFSVERPDGSNFTLKIRSTKLEDSAMYFCASKAGGTDTQYFGPGTRLTVL.